A selection of T cell receptor beta chains follows, all from one sample in a study of cytomegalovirus exposure and HLA in healthy donors. The protocol was immunoSEQ multiplex PCR, while the TCRdb copy is restricted to in-frame clones and leaves out a portion. The sample shows approximately 140,000 clones, 60% to 80% of them seen only once. Sequenced sample: PBMCs. The receptors here all came from a middle-aged man in good health and CMV-seronegative. Both conserved end residues are part of each CDR3. D genes are given only for firm matches. Not every row has a clone size; where given, it reads once, few, many or a size class.

j_call: TRBJ2-6
v_call: TRBV19
d_call: -
clone_size: -
cdr3_aa: CASSQGSGANVLTF
cdr3_nt: TGTGCCAGTAGCCAGGGTTCTGGGGCCAACGTCCTGACTTTC

j_call: TRBJ2-3
v_call: TRBV9
d_call: TRBD1
clone_size: few
cdr3_aa: CASISQRDRVTDTQYF
cdr3_nt: TGTGCCAGCATCAGCCAACGGGACAGGGTGACAGATACGCAGTATTTT

j_call: TRBJ1-2
v_call: TRBV7-2
d_call: TRBD1
clone_size: -
cdr3_aa: CASSNDRGMYYGYTF
cdr3_nt: TGTGCCAGCAGCAACGACAGGGGAATGTACTATGGCTACACCTTC

j_call: TRBJ2-7
v_call: TRBV10-3
d_call: TRBD1
clone_size: -
cdr3_aa: CATSRDSSYEQYF
cdr3_nt: TGTGCCACAAGCCGGGACAGCTCCTACGAGCAGTACTTC

j_call: TRBJ2-3
v_call: TRBV28
d_call: -
clone_size: -
cdr3_aa: CASSPSTATHTQYF
cdr3_nt: TGTGCCAGCAGCCCTTCCACCGCGACACATACGCAGTATTTT

j_call: TRBJ2-7
v_call: TRBV19
d_call: -
clone_size: -
cdr3_aa: CASSYNSNSYEQYF
cdr3_nt: TGTGCCAGTAGTTATAACAGCAACTCCTACGAGCAGTACTTC

j_call: TRBJ2-1
v_call: TRBV28
d_call: TRBD2
clone_size: -
cdr3_aa: CASSLASGGINEQFF
cdr3_nt: TGTGCCAGCAGTTTGGCTAGCGGGGGGATCAATGAGCAGTTCTTC

j_call: TRBJ1-2
v_call: TRBV4-2
d_call: TRBD1
clone_size: -
cdr3_aa: CASSQPGTGDDYTF
cdr3_nt: TGTGCCAGCAGCCAACCCGGGACAGGGGATGACTACACCTTC

j_call: TRBJ2-3
v_call: TRBV9
d_call: -
clone_size: -
cdr3_aa: CASSTTLGGATDTQYF
cdr3_nt: TGTGCCAGCAGCACCACACTAGGAGGAGCCACAGATACGCAGTATTTT

j_call: TRBJ1-1
v_call: TRBV2
d_call: -
clone_size: -
cdr3_aa: CASRQTPGHQSDTEAFF
cdr3_nt: TGTGCCAGCAGACAAACTCCGGGACATCAGTCCGACACTGAAGCTTTCTTT

j_call: TRBJ1-6
v_call: TRBV9
d_call: TRBD1
clone_size: once
cdr3_aa: CASSDRTGFGSPLHF
cdr3_nt: TGTGCCAGCAGCGACCGGACAGGGTTTGGCTCACCCCTCCACTTT

j_call: TRBJ1-1
v_call: TRBV19
d_call: TRBD1
clone_size: -
cdr3_aa: CASSQGEGITEAFF
cdr3_nt: TGTGCCAGTAGTCAGGGGGAAGGGATCACTGAAGCTTTCTTT

j_call: TRBJ2-1
v_call: TRBV18
d_call: TRBD2
clone_size: -
cdr3_aa: CASSPPYTREEGNEQFF
cdr3_nt: TGTGCCAGCTCACCACCGTATACGCGGGAGGAAGGCAATGAGCAGTTCTTC

j_call: TRBJ1-1
v_call: TRBV5-6
d_call: TRBD1
clone_size: few
cdr3_aa: CASSEGQREAFF
cdr3_nt: TGTGCCAGCAGCGAGGGACAGCGTGAAGCTTTCTTT

j_call: TRBJ2-4
v_call: TRBV9
d_call: TRBD1
clone_size: -
cdr3_aa: CASSVDGQGSIQYF
cdr3_nt: TGTGCCAGCAGCGTTGACGGACAGGGTTCCATTCAGTACTTC

j_call: TRBJ2-3
v_call: TRBV2
d_call: TRBD1
clone_size: few
cdr3_aa: CASSEDRGWQYF
cdr3_nt: TGTGCCAGCAGTGAAGACAGGGGCTGGCAGTATTTT

j_call: TRBJ2-5
v_call: TRBV9
d_call: TRBD2
clone_size: -
cdr3_aa: CASSDRTSGGLGEETQYF
cdr3_nt: TGTGCCAGCAGCGACCGGACTAGCGGGGGCCTGGGGGAAGAGACCCAGTACTTC

j_call: TRBJ2-3
v_call: TRBV5-1
d_call: -
clone_size: -
cdr3_aa: CASSLERGTDTQYF
cdr3_nt: TGCGCCAGCAGCTTGGAACGGGGGACAGATACGCAGTATTTT